This T cell receptor beta chain is drawn from a study of shared clonotypes between healthy human individuals. Germline V CDR1 and CDR2: SQVTM, ANQGSEA. Trimming cost V 7 bases and J 7 bases, with 10 bases left between them. The CDR3 loop spans 10 amino acids. TCRdb's table, derived via immunoSEQ multiplex PCR, lists solely in-frame clones and lacks some. The table has nearly 1,000,000 clones, around 80% seen once. Within the sample, this clone is medium-sized (0.01 to 0.1%). This TCR was sampled from a man aged 18-30 years in good health. The genes are TRBV29-1 and TRBJ1-1, with no clear D. Source material: memory CD4+ T cells sorted from blood. The sample's subset: CD45RA-negative fraction. The CDR3 nucleotides read TGCAGCGCGGGGTACATTGAAGCTTTCTTT. This gives the protein CSAGYIEAFF.